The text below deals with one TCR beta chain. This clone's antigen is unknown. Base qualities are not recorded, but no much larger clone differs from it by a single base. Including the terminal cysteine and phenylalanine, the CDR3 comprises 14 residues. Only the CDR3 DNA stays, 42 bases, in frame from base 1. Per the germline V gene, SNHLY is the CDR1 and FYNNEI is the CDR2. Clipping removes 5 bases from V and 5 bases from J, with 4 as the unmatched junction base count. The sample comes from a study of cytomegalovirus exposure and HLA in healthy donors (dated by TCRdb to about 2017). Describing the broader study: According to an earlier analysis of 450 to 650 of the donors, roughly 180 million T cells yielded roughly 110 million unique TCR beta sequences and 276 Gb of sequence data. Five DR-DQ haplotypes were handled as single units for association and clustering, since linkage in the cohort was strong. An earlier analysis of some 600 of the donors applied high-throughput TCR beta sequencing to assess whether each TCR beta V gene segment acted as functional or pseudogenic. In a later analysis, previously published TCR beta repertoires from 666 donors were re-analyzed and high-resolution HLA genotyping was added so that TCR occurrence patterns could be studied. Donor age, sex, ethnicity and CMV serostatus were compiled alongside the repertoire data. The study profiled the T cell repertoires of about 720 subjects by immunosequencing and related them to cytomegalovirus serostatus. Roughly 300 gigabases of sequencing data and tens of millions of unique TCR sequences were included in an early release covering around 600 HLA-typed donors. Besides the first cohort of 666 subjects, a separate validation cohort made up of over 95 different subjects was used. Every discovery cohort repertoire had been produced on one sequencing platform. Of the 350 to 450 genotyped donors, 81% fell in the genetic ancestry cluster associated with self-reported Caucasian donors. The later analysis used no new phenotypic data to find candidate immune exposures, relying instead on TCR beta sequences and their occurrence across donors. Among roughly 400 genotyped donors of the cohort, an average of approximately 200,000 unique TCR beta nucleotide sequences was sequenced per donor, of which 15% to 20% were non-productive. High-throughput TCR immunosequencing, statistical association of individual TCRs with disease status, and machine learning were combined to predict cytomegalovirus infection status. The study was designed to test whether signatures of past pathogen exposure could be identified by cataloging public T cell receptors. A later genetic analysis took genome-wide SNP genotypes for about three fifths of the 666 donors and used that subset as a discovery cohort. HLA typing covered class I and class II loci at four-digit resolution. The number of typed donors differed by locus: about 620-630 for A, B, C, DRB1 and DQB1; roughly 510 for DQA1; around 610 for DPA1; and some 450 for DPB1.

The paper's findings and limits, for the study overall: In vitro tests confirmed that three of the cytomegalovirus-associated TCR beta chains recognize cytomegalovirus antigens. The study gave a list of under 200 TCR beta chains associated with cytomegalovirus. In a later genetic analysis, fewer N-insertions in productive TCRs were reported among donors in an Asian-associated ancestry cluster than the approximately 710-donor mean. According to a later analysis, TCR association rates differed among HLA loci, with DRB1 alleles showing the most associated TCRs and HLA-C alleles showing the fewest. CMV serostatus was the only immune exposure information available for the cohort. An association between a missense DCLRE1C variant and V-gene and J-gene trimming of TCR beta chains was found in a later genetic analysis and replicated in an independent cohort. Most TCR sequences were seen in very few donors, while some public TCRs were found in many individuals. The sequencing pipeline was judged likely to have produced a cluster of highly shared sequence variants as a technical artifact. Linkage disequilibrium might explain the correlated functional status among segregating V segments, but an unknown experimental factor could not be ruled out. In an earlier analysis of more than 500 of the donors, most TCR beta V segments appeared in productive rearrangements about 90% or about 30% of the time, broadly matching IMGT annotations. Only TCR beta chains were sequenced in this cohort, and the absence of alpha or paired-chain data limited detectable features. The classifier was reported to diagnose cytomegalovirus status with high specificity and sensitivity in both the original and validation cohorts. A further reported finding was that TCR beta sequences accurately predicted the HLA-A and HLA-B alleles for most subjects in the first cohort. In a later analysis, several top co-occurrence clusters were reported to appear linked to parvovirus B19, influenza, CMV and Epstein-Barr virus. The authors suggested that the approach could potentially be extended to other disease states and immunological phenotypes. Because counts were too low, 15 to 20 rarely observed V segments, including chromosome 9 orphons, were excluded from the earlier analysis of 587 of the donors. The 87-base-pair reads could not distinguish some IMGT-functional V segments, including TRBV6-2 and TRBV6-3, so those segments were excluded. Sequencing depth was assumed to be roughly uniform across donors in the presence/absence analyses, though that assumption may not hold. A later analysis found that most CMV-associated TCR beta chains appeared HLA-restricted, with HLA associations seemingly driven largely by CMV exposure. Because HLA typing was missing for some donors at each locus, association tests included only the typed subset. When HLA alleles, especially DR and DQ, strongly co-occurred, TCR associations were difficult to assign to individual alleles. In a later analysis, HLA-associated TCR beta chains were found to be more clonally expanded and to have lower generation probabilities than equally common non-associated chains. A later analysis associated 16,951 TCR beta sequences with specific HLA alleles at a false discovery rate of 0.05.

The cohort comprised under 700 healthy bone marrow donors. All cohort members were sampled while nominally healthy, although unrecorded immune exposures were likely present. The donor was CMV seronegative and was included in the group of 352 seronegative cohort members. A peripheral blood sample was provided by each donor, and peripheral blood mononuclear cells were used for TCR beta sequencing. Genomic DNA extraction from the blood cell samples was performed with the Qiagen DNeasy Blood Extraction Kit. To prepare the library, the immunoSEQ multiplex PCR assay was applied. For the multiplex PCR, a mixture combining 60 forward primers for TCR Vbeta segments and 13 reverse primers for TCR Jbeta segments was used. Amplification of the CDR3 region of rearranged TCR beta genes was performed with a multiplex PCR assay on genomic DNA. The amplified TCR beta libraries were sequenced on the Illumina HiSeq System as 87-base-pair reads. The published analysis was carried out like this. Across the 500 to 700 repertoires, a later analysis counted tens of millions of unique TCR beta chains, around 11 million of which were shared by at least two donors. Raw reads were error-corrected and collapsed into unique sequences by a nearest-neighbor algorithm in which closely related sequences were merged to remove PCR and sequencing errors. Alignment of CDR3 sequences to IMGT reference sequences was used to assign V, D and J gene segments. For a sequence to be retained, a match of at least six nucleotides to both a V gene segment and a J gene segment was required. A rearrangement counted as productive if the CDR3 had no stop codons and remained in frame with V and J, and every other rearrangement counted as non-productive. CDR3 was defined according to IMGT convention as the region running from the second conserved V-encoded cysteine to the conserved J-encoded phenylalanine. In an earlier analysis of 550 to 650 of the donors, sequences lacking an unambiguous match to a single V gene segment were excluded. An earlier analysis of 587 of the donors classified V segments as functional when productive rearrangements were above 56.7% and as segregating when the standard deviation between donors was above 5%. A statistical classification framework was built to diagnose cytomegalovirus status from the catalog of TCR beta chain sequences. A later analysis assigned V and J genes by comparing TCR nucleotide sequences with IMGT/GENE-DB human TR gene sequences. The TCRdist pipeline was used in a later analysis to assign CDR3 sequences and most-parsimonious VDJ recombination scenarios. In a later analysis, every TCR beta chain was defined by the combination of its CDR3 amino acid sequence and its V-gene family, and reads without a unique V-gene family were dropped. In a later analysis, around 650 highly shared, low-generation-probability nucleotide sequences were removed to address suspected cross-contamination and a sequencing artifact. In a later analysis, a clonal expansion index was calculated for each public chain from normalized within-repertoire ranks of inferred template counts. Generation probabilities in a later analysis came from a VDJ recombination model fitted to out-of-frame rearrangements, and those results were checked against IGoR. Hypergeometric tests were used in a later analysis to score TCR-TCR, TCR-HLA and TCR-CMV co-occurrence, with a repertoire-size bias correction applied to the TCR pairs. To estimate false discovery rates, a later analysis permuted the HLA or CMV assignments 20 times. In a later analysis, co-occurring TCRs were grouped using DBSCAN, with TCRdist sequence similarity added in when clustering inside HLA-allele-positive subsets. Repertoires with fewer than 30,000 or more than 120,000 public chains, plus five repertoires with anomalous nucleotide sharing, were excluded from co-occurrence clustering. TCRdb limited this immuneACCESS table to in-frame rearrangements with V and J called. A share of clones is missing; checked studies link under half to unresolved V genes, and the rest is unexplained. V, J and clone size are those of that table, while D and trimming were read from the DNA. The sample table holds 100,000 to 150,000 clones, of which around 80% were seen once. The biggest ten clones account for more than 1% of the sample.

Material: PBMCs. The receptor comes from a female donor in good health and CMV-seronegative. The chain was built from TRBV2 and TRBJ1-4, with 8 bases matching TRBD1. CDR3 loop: CASSIGTGNEKLFF. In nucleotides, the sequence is TGTGCCAGCAGTATCGGGACAGGAAATGAAAAACTGTTTTTT.